The subject of this entry is one TCR beta chain. The data were produced by immunoSEQ multiplex PCR, yet TCRdb's version contains in-frame clones alone and is incomplete. This table holds 120,000 to 150,000 clones, roughly 90% found once. Trimming at V came to 2 bases and at J to 4 bases, leaving 3 bases not matched to a gene. This CDR3 spans 16 amino acids. Looked up from germline, CDR1 is KGHDR and CDR2 is SFDVKD. This entry belongs to a study of blood T cell repertoires in COVID-19. This receptor was identified in a woman between 25 and 40 years old with acute COVID-19. The rearrangement links TRBV24-1 to TRBJ2-1; 11 bases align to TRBD2. The sample taken for sequencing was PBMCs or T cells enriched from blood (not recorded which). CDR3 DNA: TGTGCCACCAGTGATTCCGGGACTAGCGGATACAATGAGCAGTTCTTC. Translation gives CATSDSGTSGYNEQFF.